Following are 14 T cell receptor beta chains from one sample sequenced in a study of technical replicates of blood from several donors. Profiled with immunoSEQ multiplex PCR; TCRdb holds only in-frame clones, not every one. The data hold about 100,000 clones, with 96% observed a single time. Sequenced material: T cells isolated from PBMCs. These receptors were obtained from a human donor in good health.

The chain employs TRBV6-5 and TRBJ2-1; D may be TRBD2 (6 bases). V lost 0 bases and J lost 8, with 17 bases in between. Germline V lookup: CDR1 MNHEY, CDR2 SVGAGI. The CDR3 totals 16 residues. This CDR3 is CASSYSYGAGMDEQFF. Here the CDR3 DNA reads TGTGCCAGCAGTTACTCGTATGGGGCGGGAATGGATGAGCAGTTCTTC.

The rearrangement uses TRBV5-1 and TRBJ2-1; 9 bases map to TRBD2. The CDR3 covers 16 residues. V shed 5 bases and J 1 base; nucleotides not matched to a gene: 7. Germline-derived CDR1 and CDR2 are SGHRS and YFSETQ. Here the CDR3 DNA reads TGCGCCAGCAGTTTTGAAGCGGGGGGATCCTACAATGAGCAGTTCTTC. Its translation: CASSFEAGGSYNEQFF.

The V and J genes are TRBV7-3 and TRBJ1-2; 8 nucleotides align to TRBD1. After removal of 4 bases from V and 8 bases from J, the junction contained 3 bases not matched to a gene. The CDR3 runs to 12 residues. CDR1 and CDR2 from the germline V gene are SGHTA and FQGTGA. The CDR3 nucleotides read TGTGCCAGCAGCTCGACAGGGGACGGCTACACCTTC. Protein: CASSSTGDGYTF.

The CDR3 nucleotides read TGTGCCAGCAGGGATGGCGGGAGAGGAACCGGGGAGCTGTTTTTT. It encodes CASRDGGRGTGELFF. The chain couples TRBV25-1 to TRBJ2-2; TRBD2 matches at 7 bases. The V gene's germline CDR1 is MGHDK and CDR2 SYGVNS. This CDR3 has 15 amino acids. V lost 6 bases, J lost 5 bases, and 9 bases stayed unmatched.

V usage is TRBV11-2 and J usage is TRBJ1-3; a weak D match, TRBD1 (6 bases). CDR1 is SGHAT and CDR2 is FQNNGV in the germline V gene. CDR3 length: 18 residues. Trimming removed 1 base from V and 0 bases from J, with 16 bases in between. The CDR3, as DNA: TGTGCCAGCAGCTTAGGGAAGGGGCAGGGGACCTCTGGAAACACCATATATTTT. It encodes CASSLGKGQGTSGNTIYF.

This clone was seen just once. The chain joins TRBV28 to TRBJ1-4, with D maybe TRBD1 (5 bases). CDR3 length: 16 residues. V lost 6 bases and J 6 bases, leaving 20 bases between the germline ends. Germline CDR1 reads MDHEN; CDR2 reads SYDVKM. The CDR3 DNA sequence: TGTGCCAGCAGCCCACCGACCTACAGGTTAGATGAAAAACTGTTTTTT. It codes for CASSPPTYRLDEKLFF.

This chain connects TRBV10-2 to TRBJ2-3, with 9 nucleotides matching TRBD2. This CDR3 region has 15 residues. Germline CDR1 reads WSHSY; CDR2 reads SAAADI. Losses at the gene ends were 7 bases for V and 2 bases for J; bases not matched to a gene: 7. The chain's CDR3 is CASMGREGSTDTQYF. The CDR3, as DNA: TGCGCCAGCATGGGGCGGGAGGGGTCCACAGATACGCAGTATTTT.

This clone was counted once. The chain uses TRBV18 and TRBJ1-2; 8 bases align to TRBD1. V was pared by 4 bases and J by 8 bases, with 6 bases of the junction left unmatched. CDR1 is KGHSH and CDR2 is LQKENI in the germline V gene. This CDR3 spans 13 amino acids. The CDR3 sequence: CASSLATGEGYTF. CDR3 nucleotides: TGTGCCAGCTCACTTGCGACAGGGGAGGGCTACACCTTC.

The J gene is TRBJ2-5, the V gene TRBV15, with D uncertain. Trimming removed 5 bases at V and 0 bases at J, with 13 bases between. CDR1 LNHNV and CDR2 YYDKDF come from the germline V gene (reference sequence). The CDR3 runs to 15 residues. This chain's CDR3 is CATSQPLEDQETQYF. The CDR3 region has the DNA TGTGCCACCAGCCAGCCCCTAGAGGACCAAGAGACCCAGTACTTC.

This clone was observed a single time. Compared with germline, one end of the junction differs, possibly owing to a read error. This chain uses TRBV11-3 with TRBJ2-7; D gene unclear. CDR1 is SGHNT and CDR2 is YENEEA in the germline V gene. The CDR3 length is 12 residues. The CDR3 DNA follows: TGTGCCAGCAGTTTAGTAGTTTACGAGCAGTACTTC. Translating gives CASSLVVYEQYF.

This clone was found a few times. The chain couples TRBV19 to TRBJ1-1; 7 nucleotides agree with TRBD1. This CDR3 is built from 15 residues. V gave up 4 bases and J gave up 2 bases; unmatched junction bases: 7. Germline lookup yields CDR1 LNHDA and CDR2 SQIVND (reference sequence). The CDR3 reads CASSRPAGGNTEAFF. The DNA of the CDR3 is TGTGCCAGTAGTAGGCCGGCAGGGGGAAACACTGAAGCTTTCTTT.

The chain joins TRBV27 to TRBJ2-1; no clear D gene. CDR1 is MNHEY, CDR2 SMNVEV, per germline (reference sequence). CDR3 size: 16 residues. The germline V and J ends were trimmed by 3 bases and 2 bases, with 14 bases remaining between them. The CDR3 region is CASSFSFQVPYNEQFF. In DNA form, the CDR3 reads TGTGCCAGCAGTTTTTCGTTCCAGGTACCCTACAATGAGCAGTTCTTC.

The chain has TRBV5-1 and TRBJ2-7, with TRBD2 matching over 7 bases. Germline CDR1 reads SGHRS; CDR2 reads YFSETQ. The CDR3 contains 13 residues. V was pared by 4 bases and J by 3 bases, with 4 bases of the junction left unmatched. CDR3 residues: CASSTGGSYEQYF. The DNA of the CDR3 is TGCGCCAGCAGCACGGGGGGAAGCTACGAGCAGTACTTC.

The gene calls are TRBV2 and TRBJ1-1; TRBD1 matches 10 bases. Germline values: CDR1 SNHLY, CDR2 FYNNEI. With V trimmed by 4 bases and J by 4 bases, 3 bases remained unmatched. The CDR3 totals 14 residues. The DNA for the CDR3 is TGTGCCAGCAGTGTGGGACAGGGGTCCACTGAAGCTTTCTTT. It specifies CASSVGQGSTEAFF.